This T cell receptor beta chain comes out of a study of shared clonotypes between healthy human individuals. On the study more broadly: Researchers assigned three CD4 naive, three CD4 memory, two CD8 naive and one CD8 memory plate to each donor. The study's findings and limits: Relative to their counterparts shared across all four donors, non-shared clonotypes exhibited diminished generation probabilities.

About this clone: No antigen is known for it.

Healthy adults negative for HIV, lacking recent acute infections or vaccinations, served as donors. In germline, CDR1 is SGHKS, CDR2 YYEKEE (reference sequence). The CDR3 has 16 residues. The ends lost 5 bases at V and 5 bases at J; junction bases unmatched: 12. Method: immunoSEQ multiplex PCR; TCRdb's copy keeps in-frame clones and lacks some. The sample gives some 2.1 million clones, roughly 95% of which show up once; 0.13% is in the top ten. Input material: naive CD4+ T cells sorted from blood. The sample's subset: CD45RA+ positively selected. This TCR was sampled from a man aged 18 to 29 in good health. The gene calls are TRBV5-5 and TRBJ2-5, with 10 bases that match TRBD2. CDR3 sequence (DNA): TGTGCCAGCAGTCAACGGACTAGCGGAAAGGGGGAGACCCAGTACTTC. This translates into CASSQRTSGKGETQYF.